Described below is a single T cell receptor beta chain sequence and its context. The record originates from a study of blood T cell repertoires in COVID-19. Study-wide background: Sites across the United States, Italy and Spain contributed samples from acute and convalescent COVID-19. T cells, B-cell-depleted T cells, or PBMCs supplied cDNA or gDNA.

Germline V gene lookup returns CDR1 LGHDT and CDR2 YNNKEL (reference sequence). The CDR3 is 14 amino acids. The germline V and J ends were trimmed by 5 bases and 0 bases, with 8 bases remaining between them. Methods used by the authors: Researchers report that nucleated cell counts were estimated from reference gene primer amplification. Sequencing was performed with immunoSEQ multiplex PCR; in TCRdb, only in-frame clones are kept and a portion is missing. That table furnishes V, J and clone size, whereas the DNA furnished D and trimming. Of 150,000 to 200,000 clones in the sample, about nine tenths are singletons; the top ten hold 20%.

This TCR was sampled from a man between 65 and 85 years old with active or convalescent COVID-19. The sample was peripheral blood. The chain couples TRBV3-1 (or the pseudogene TRBV3-2) to TRBJ1-3; weak D call: TRBD1 (5 bases). The CDR3 DNA is TGTGCCAGCAGCGCGGGGCACTCTGGAAACACCATATATTTT. Translating it yields CASSAGHSGNTIYF.